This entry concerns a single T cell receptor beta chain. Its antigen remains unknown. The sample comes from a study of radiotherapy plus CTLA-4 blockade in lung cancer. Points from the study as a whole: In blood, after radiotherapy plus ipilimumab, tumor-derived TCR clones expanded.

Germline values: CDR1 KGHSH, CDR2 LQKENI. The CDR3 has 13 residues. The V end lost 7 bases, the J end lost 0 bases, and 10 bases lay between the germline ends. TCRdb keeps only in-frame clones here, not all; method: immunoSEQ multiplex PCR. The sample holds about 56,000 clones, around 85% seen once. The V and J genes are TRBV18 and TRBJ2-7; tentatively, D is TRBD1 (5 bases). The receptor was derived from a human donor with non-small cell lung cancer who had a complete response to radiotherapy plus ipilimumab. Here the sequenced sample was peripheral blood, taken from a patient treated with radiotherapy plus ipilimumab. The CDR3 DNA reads TGTGCCAGCTTGGGGCAGGACTCCTACGAGCAGTACTTC. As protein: CASLGQDSYEQYF. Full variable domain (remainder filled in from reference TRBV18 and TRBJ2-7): NAGVMQNPRHLVRRRGQEARLRCSPMKGHSHVYWYRQLPEEGLKFMVYLQKENIIDESGMPKERFSAEFPKEGPSILRIQQVVRGDSAAYFCASLGQDSYEQYFGPGTRLTVT.